This T cell receptor (beta chain) was sequenced in a study of post-analysis software for immune sequencing data (dated by TCRdb to the mid-2010s). At the level of the whole study: Disease courses on record covered relapsing-remitting, secondary progressive and progressive-relapsing multiple sclerosis, though some patients had no subtype annotation. The multiple sclerosis patient repertoires were compared with 10 or so previously published healthy control repertoires from donors aged 6 to 25 years. A subset of samples was prepared in parallel using single-end sample barcoding, then pooled and co-amplified after Illumina adapter ligation.

Per the germline V gene, MDHEN is the CDR1 and SYDVKM is the CDR2. From V the trimming removes 6 bases and from J it removes 8 bases, while the gene matches leave 11 bases of the junction unaccounted for. From the cysteine through the phenylalanine, the CDR3 covers 15 amino acids. The entry retains the CDR3 DNA only, 45 bases that are in frame from base 1. General findings and caveats noted by the study authors: Direct clustering with F measure revealed strong co-clustering of samples prepared in the same batch, which led to a batch-effect correction. The control group was slightly older than the multiple sclerosis patient group. Patients showed significantly higher frequencies than controls for about five TRBV segments, among them TRBV5-6, TRBV5-1 and TRBV20-1. Significantly lower normalized Chao1 diversity was found in multiple sclerosis patients than in controls, suggesting substantial peripheral T-cell clonal expansion.

Library generation was performed with PCR. The sequencer listed for this sample is Illumina HiSeq 2500. Unique molecular identifiers were incorporated into TCR beta cDNA libraries to reduce PCR and sequencing biases. Some 500,000 cDNA molecules were obtained for every 1 to 10 million input T cells, so each molecule roughly corresponded to one T cell. The patient libraries were prepared and sequenced with the same protocol used for the earlier healthy control dataset. Samples belonging to the same batch were prepared together, multiplexed and sequenced on a shared HiSeq lane. Per the original workflow: Raw barcoded reads were processed with MIGEC, and single-read molecular identifier groups were discarded before consensus assembly and CDR3 extraction. VDJtools was used for post-analysis of the clonotype tables, and diversity was normalized by down-sampling every dataset to the size of the smallest sample. Repertoire overlap clustering matched CDR3 amino acid but not nucleotide sequences to correct batch-related cross-sample contamination. The public sequencing data were trimmed at Q25 with fastp and processed into clonotypes with MiXCR by TCRdb, which kept only in-frame beta chains. Here each entry gathers all rows of one CDR3 protein and keeps the most common genes and DNA. TCRdb, rather than the study authors, made the V and J calls. Recorded for this sample are a few hundred thousand distinct CDR3 sequences; less than 45% of them occurred a single time. The ten largest clonotypes hold about 12% of the sample.

TCR beta repertoires were profiled from peripheral blood of 13 young patients with multiple sclerosis to demonstrate the VDJtools post-analysis software. The patients with multiple sclerosis were children and adolescents between 6 and 15 years of age. Notes on this clonotype: Its binding antigen is unknown. Within one base of it there is no much larger clone, and no base qualities were kept.

The V and J segments used are TRBV28 and TRBJ2-1; a stretch of 9 junction bases matches TRBD1. This receptor was identified in a girl under 18 with multiple sclerosis. Sequencing was done on a sample of blood. The CDR3 protein: CASSSGTGKRDEQFF. The bases read TGTGCCAGCAGCTCCGGGACAGGGAAACGGGATGAGCAGTTCTTC.